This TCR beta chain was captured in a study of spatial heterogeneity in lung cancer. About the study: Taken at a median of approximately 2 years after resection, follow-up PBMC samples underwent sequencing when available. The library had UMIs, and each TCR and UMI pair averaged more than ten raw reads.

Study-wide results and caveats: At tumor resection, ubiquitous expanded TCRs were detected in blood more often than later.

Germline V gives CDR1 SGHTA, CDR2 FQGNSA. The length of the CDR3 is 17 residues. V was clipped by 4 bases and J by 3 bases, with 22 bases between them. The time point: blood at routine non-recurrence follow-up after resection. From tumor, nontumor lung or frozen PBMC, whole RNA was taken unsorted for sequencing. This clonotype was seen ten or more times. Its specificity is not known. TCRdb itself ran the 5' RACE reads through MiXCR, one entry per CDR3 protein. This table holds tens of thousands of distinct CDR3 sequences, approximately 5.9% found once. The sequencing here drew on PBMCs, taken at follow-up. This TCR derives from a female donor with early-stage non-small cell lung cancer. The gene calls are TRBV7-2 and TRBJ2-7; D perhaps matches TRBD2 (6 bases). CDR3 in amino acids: CASSSSGGRGTFYEQYF. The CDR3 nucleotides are TGTGCCAGCAGCTCGAGCGGTGGGCGCGGGACCTTCTACGAGCAGTACTTC. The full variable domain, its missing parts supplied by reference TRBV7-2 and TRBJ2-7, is GAGVSQSPSNKVTEKGKDVELRCDPISGHTALYWYRQSLGQGLEFLIYFQGNSAPDKSGLPSDRFSAERTGGSVSTLTIQRTQQEDSAVYLCASSSSGGRGTFYEQYFGPGTRLTVT.